A selection of T cell receptor beta chains follows, all from one sample in a study of blood T cell repertoires in COVID-19. TCRdb keeps only in-frame clones here, not all; method: immunoSEQ multiplex PCR. The table includes around 120,000 clones, less than 80% detected once. The material sequenced was peripheral blood. These receptor sequences come from a man in his fifties with acute or convalescent COVID-19. The CDR3 runs from the conserved cysteine through the conserved F or W. D genes are given only for firm matches. Size tells how often a clone was seen (once, few, many) or the class of an expanded clone, and some rows leave it out.

TRBV18	-	-	TRBJ2-3	TGTGCCAGCTCACCGAGGAAAGATACGCAGTATTTT	CASSPRKDTQYF
TRBV11-2	-	TRBD1	TRBJ1-2	TGTGCCAGCAGCTTAGGTGGGGACAGCTTTTATGGCTACACCTTC	CASSLGGDSFYGYTF
TRBV5-1	many	TRBD1	TRBJ1-6	TGCGCCAGCCGGGACAGCAGTAGGTCCTATAATTCACCCCTCCACTTT	CASRDSSRSYNSPLHF
TRBV5-4	-	TRBD2	TRBJ2-3	TGTGCCAGCAGCTCGATGACTAGCGGGTATACGCAGTATTTT	CASSSMTSGYTQYF
TRBV5-4	-	-	TRBJ1-2	TGTGCCAGCAGGTCGGCAGGGCATGGCTACACCTTC	CASRSAGHGYTF
TRBV24-1	-	TRBD1	TRBJ2-5	TGTGCCACCAGGGGGTTCAGGGGGCCGGTATGCCAAGAGACCCAGTACTTC	CATRGFRGPVCQETQYF
TRBV16	-	-	TRBJ1-2	TGTGCCAGCAGCCAATCCTGGCGGTCTTATGGCTACACCTTC	CASSQSWRSYGYTF
TRBV6-6	-	-	TRBJ1-4	TGTGCCAGCAGTCTCACGGGGGGAAATGAAAAACTGTTTTTT	CASSLTGGNEKLFF
TRBV7-3	once	TRBD2	TRBJ2-3	TGTGCCAGCAGCCCAAGACTAGCGGGACGGAGCACAGATACGCAGTATTTT	CASSPRLAGRSTDTQYF
TRBV7-9	-	TRBD1	TRBJ2-7	TGTGCCAGCAGCTCCGGGACAGAAGAGCAGTACTTC	CASSSGTEEQYF
TRBV7-2	-	-	TRBJ1-6	TGTGCCAGCAGCCCCCGGGAAGGACTTTATAATTCACCCCTCCACTTT	CASSPREGLYNSPLHF
TRBV12-3/TRBV12-4	-	-	TRBJ2-4	TGTGCCAGCAGTTTGGGAGGCAAAAACATTCAGTACTTC	CASSLGGKNIQYF
TRBV2	many	TRBD1	TRBJ2-5	TGTGCCAGCAGTGAAGGAGGGGGCCCTAAGACCCAGTACTTC	CASSEGGGPKTQYF
TRBV24-1	-	TRBD1	TRBJ2-1	TGTGCCACCAGTGACGCGACAGGGGGGGCCTACAATGAGCAGTTCTTC	CATSDATGGAYNEQFF
TRBV5-1	-	TRBD2	TRBJ2-7	TGCGCCAGCGGACAGACTAGCGCTTCCTACGAGCAGTACTTC	CASGQTSASYEQYF
TRBV2	-	TRBD2	TRBJ2-7	TGTGCCAGCAGGGAAGTGGGTCCCCACGGACTAGCGGGAGGCGAGCAGTACTTC	CASREVGPHGLAGGEQYF
TRBV11-2	-	TRBD1	TRBJ1-2	TGTGCCAGCAGCCTACAGGGGGCGAATGGCTACACCTTC	CASSLQGANGYTF
TRBV7-9	-	-	TRBJ1-5	TGTGCCAGCAGCCTATCGATCACCAATCAGCCCCAGCATTTT	CASSLSITNQPQHF
TRBV7-9	-	-	TRBJ2-7	TGTGCCAGCAGCTTAGGGCAGGGATCCGACGAGCAGTACTTC	CASSLGQGSDEQYF
TRBV27	-	TRBD1	TRBJ2-1	TGTGCCAGCAGTCTGGACAGGGGGCCCTTTGATGAGCAGTTCTTC	CASSLDRGPFDEQFF